The 17 T cell receptor beta chains in this list originate from one sample, sequenced in a study of blood T cell repertoires in COVID-19. The table came from immunoSEQ multiplex PCR; TCRdb's copy has only in-frame clones and leaves some out. The sample shows approximately 70,000 clones, about 90% of them seen only once. The sample comprised peripheral blood. These receptor sequences come from a human donor in a cohort sampled during active COVID-19.

This clone is a singleton in its sample. The chain joins TRBV10-3 to TRBJ2-5, with a weak D call TRBD2 (5 bases). Trimming shortened V by 4 bases and J by 2 bases, and 8 bases separated the two germline ends. The CDR3 sequence is 13 residues long. CDR1 is ENHRY, CDR2 SYGVKD, per germline. The DNA of the CDR3 is TGTGCCATCAGTGGGAGACTACAAGAGACCCAGTACTTC. This sequence encodes CAISGRLQETQYF.

The rearrangement joins TRBV9 to TRBJ2-3; tentative D call: TRBD2 (5 bases). Germline V lookup: CDR1 SGDLS, CDR2 YYNGEE. The CDR3 totals 14 residues. V was trimmed by 3 bases and J by 0 bases, leaving 8 bases between them. CDR3 nucleotide sequence: TGTGCCAGCAGCGGTAGCGCTAGCACAGATACGCAGTATTTT. Its protein is CASSGSASTDTQYF.

The rearrangement uses TRBV7-6 and TRBJ2-3, with D maybe TRBD1 (6 bases). The CDR3 loop spans 13 amino acids. CDR1 and CDR2 from the germline V gene are SGHVS and FNYEAQ. V was clipped by 5 bases and J by 6 bases, with 12 bases between them. CDR3 nucleotide sequence: TGTGCCAGCAGCAATGCAGGGGTCGATACGCAGTATTTT. Translating gives CASSNAGVDTQYF.

CDR3 DNA sequence: TGCAGTGCCGAAACTACAGATACGCAGTATTTT. Protein product: CSAETTDTQYF. The rearrangement joins TRBV20-1 to TRBJ2-3, with D uncertain. Germline CDR1 is DFQATT and CDR2 is SNEGSKA (reference sequence). The CDR3 totals 11 residues. Trimming cost V 6 bases and J 3 bases, with 7 bases left between them.

V gene TRBV4-1 combines with J gene TRBJ2-7; no definite D call. There are 15 residues in the CDR3. V was clipped by 0 bases and J by 3 bases, with 12 bases between them. Germline assignment: CDR1 MGHRA and CDR2 YSYEKL. The CDR3 reads CASSQDPRPDYEQYF. For the CDR3, the DNA is TGCGCCAGCAGCCAAGATCCTAGGCCAGACTACGAGCAGTACTTC.

The J gene is TRBJ2-5, the V gene TRBV7-9, with D perhaps TRBD2 (6 bases). Germline lookup yields CDR1 SEHNR and CDR2 FQNEAQ (reference sequence). This CDR3 contains 14 residues. V dropped 1 base and J dropped 7 bases, with 13 bases sitting between them. The CDR3 DNA is TGTGCCAGCAGCTTAGACGGACTAACGGGGACCCAGTACTTC. This gives the protein CASSLDGLTGTQYF.

The V gene is TRBV14, the J gene TRBJ2-2; the D gene is possibly TRBD2 (7 bases). The CDR3 runs 17 residues. Germline lookup yields CDR1 SGHDN and CDR2 FVKESK. Trimming took off 5 bases at V and 1 base at J, with 17 bases between the two ends. In DNA, the CDR3 is TGTGCCAGCAGCGGACAGACGGGGGGAAGGAACACCGGGGAGCTGTTTTTT. Translation: CASSGQTGGRNTGELFF.

This rearrangement joins TRBV18 to TRBJ2-1; the D is unclear. Trimming took off 3 bases at V and 0 bases at J, with 12 bases between the two ends. The CDR3 is 16 residues long. From germline, CDR1 is KGHSH and CDR2 LQKENI. The CDR3: CASSPNRPSSYNEQFF. Written as DNA, the CDR3 is TGTGCCAGCTCACCTAACAGACCGAGCTCCTACAATGAGCAGTTCTTC.

The chain recombines TRBV5-4 with TRBJ2-3; D may be TRBD2 (7 bases). Trimming shortened V by 4 bases and J by 2 bases, and 14 bases separated the two germline ends. In germline, CDR1 is SGHNT, CDR2 YYREEE (reference sequence). This CDR3 has 15 residues. The chain's CDR3 is CASSPAAGATDTQYF. CDR3 in DNA: TGTGCCAGCAGCCCGGCTGCGGGGGCCACAGATACGCAGTATTTT.

This clone was picked up a small number of times. The chain has TRBV4-1 and TRBJ2-1, with 8 bases identical to TRBD1. The germline V gene has CDR1 MGHRA and CDR2 YSYEKL. The CDR3 covers 12 residues. With 3 bases clipped from V and 15 bases from J, the junction kept 7 bases outside the gene matches. The CDR3 DNA reads TGCGCCAGCAGCCAGCCAGGGGGCGCTGGGTTCTTC. Translated, it gives CASSQPGGAGFF.

CDR3 coding DNA: TGTGCCAGCAGCCCGCCTAGCGGGAGTGGGAAGACCCAGTACTTC. Its translation is CASSPPSGSGKTQYF. The rearrangement uses TRBV6-5 and TRBJ2-5; 10 bases fit TRBD2. J was trimmed by 6 bases and V by 6 bases; bases with no gene match: 10. The CDR3 length is 15 residues. CDR1 and CDR2 from the germline V gene are MNHEY and SVGAGI.

The chain recombines TRBV12-5 with TRBJ2-7, with TRBD1 matching 11 bases. CDR3 length: 15 amino acids. Germline CDR1 and CDR2: LGHNT and FRNRAP. Trimming removed 7 bases from V and 2 bases from J; junction bases left unmatched: 7. The CDR3 DNA reads TGTGCTAGTGAGGGGTGGGACAGGGGGACCTACGAGCAGTACTTC. It translates to CASEGWDRGTYEQYF.

This clone was detected a few times. Here the CDR3 reads CASSRPGERNEQFF. The CDR3 region has the DNA TGTGCCAGCAGCCGCCCGGGGGAGCGGAATGAGCAGTTCTTC. The V and J genes are TRBV6-6 and TRBJ2-1; D possibly corresponds to TRBD2 (6 bases). The CDR3 spans 14 residues. The V gene lost 6 bases and the J gene lost 7 bases, with 16 bases spanning the gap. Per germline, CDR1 MNHNY and CDR2 SVGAGI (reference sequence).

This clone has only one observation. This chain uses TRBV27 with TRBJ1-4; maybe TRBD1 (5 bases). Deletions cut 6 bases from V and 4 bases from J, with 12 bases between. The CDR3 spans 14 residues. CDR1 is MNHEY and CDR2 is SMNVEV in the germline V gene (reference sequence). The CDR3 reads CASRPGPSNEKLFF. CDR3 nucleotides: TGTGCCAGCAGACCAGGGCCAAGTAATGAAAAACTGTTTTTT. The entire variable domain, with the rest obtained from reference TRBV27 and TRBJ1-4, is as follows: EAQVTQNPRYLITVTGKKLTVTCSQNMNHEYMSWYRQDPGLGLRQIYYSMNVEVTDKGDVPEGYKVSRKEKRNFPLILESPSPNQTSLYFCASRPGPSNEKLFFGSGTQLSVL.

This chain links TRBV5-8 with TRBJ1-1, with a weak D call TRBD1 (6 bases). This CDR3 is 14 amino acids long. Looked up from germline, CDR1 is SGHTS and CDR2 is YDEGEE. Deletions cut 2 bases from V and 0 bases from J, with 8 bases between. CDR3 in amino acids: CASSLRGMNTEAFF. The CDR3 nucleotides read TGTGCCAGCAGCTTAAGGGGGATGAACACTGAAGCTTTCTTT.

The rearrangement joins TRBV9 to TRBJ2-3; a weak D match, TRBD1 (6 bases). Trimming shortened V by 6 bases and J by 10 bases, and 15 bases separated the two germline ends. The CDR3 covers 12 residues. CDR1 and CDR2 from the germline V gene are SGDLS and YYNGEE. CDR3 sequence: CASNLAGDAQYF. CDR3 DNA sequence: TGTGCCAGCAATTTGGCAGGGGATGCGCAGTATTTT.

The chain recombines TRBV18 with TRBJ1-1; D gene ambiguous. The CDR3 spans 14 residues. Germline V CDR1 and CDR2: KGHSH, LQKENI. V lost 3 bases and J 2 bases, leaving 10 bases between the germline ends. CDR3 sequence: CASSPFPQNTEAFF. The CDR3, as DNA: TGTGCCAGCTCACCTTTTCCACAAAACACTGAAGCTTTCTTT.